The present T cell receptor beta chain was sequenced within a study of blood T cell repertoires in COVID-19. Study details: In each case, the material was cDNA or gDNA derived from T cells, B-cell-depleted T cells, or PBMCs.

J gave up 0 bases and V 1 base, and 7 bases lay outside the gene matches. Germline CDR1 MNHEY, CDR2 SVGEGT. CDR3 length: 17 residues. Patients in Seattle were enrolled during active infection, then followed longitudinally. In the authors' workflow: Scientists estimated how many nucleated cells there were by amplifying reference gene primers. Produced via immunoSEQ multiplex PCR; TCRdb's table is partial and in-frame only. The DNA gave D and trimming, while V, J and clone size come from that table. The sample holds fewer than 300,000 clones; under 85% are singletons and the top ten take 0.87%. This TCR was recovered from a human donor with COVID-19, enrolled during active disease. The donor label of this sample is uncertain. The chain combines TRBV6-2 or TRBV6-3 with TRBJ2-3; TRBD2 agrees at 7 bases. The sequenced material came from peripheral blood. For the CDR3, the DNA is TGTGCCAGCAGTTACTGGCCTAGCGGAACTAGCACAGATACGCAGTATTTT. Translation: CASSYWPSGTSTDTQYF.